The 11 T cell receptor beta chains below were found in one sample sequenced in a study of shared clonotypes between healthy human individuals. The method was immunoSEQ multiplex PCR; TCRdb's version includes in-frame clones alone and lacks a portion of them. The repertoire includes about 480,000 clones, 60% to 85% of them detected once, and around 13% sits in the top ten. Material: PBMCs. These receptors all stem from a middle-aged woman in good health. Some clones in this sample may be carry-over from other donors' samples.

The CDR3 reads CASSQAGQGRNEQFF. The DNA of the CDR3 is TGTGCCAGCAGCCAAGCGGGACAGGGGCGAAATGAGCAGTTCTTC. The genes are TRBV5-6 and TRBJ2-1, with 10 bases fitting TRBD1. Looked up from germline, CDR1 is SGHDT and CDR2 is YYEEEE. J was trimmed by 7 bases and V by 4 bases; bases with no gene match: 8. There are 15 residues in the CDR3.

The chain uses TRBV10-3 and TRBJ2-1; 9 nucleotides match TRBD2. J gave up 5 bases and V 5 bases, and 4 bases lay outside the gene matches. CDR1 is ENHRY and CDR2 is SYGVKD in the germline V gene. The CDR3 runs to 14 residues. The CDR3 bases are TGTGCCATCAGTAAGGCTAGCGGGAACAATGAGCAGTTCTTC. Translating it yields CAISKASGNNEQFF.

This sequence joins TRBV6-6 and TRBJ1-5; D ambiguous. With 2 bases removed from V and 1 base from J, the gap between germline ends came to 6 bases. CDR1 is MNHNY and CDR2 is SVGAGI in the germline V gene (reference sequence). There are 14 residues in the CDR3. CDR3 sequence reads: CASSYLNSNQPQHF. The CDR3 DNA follows: TGTGCCAGCAGTTACCTCAACAGCAATCAGCCCCAGCATTTT.

The J gene is TRBJ2-7, the V gene TRBV27, with TRBD1 as a possible D gene (5 bases). Trimming removed 5 bases at V and 3 bases at J, with 20 bases between. The CDR3 spans 16 residues. Germline lookup yields CDR1 MNHEY and CDR2 SMNVEV (reference sequence). DNA of the CDR3: TGTGCCAGCAGTCCACGGGTGCAGGGTGAAGTCTACGAGCAGTACTTC. Protein product: CASSPRVQGEVYEQYF.

This clone was seen only a few times. The sample has other DNA sequences that encode this CDR3 too. This chain connects TRBV7-6 to TRBJ2-5, with TRBD1 matching 12 bases. The CDR3 covers 16 residues. In germline, CDR1 is SGHVS, CDR2 FNYEAQ. The trim removed 0 bases at V and 4 bases at J, leaving 3 bases unmatched. Here the CDR3 DNA reads TGTGCCAGCAGCTTAGCGGGACAGGGGGCCGGAGAGACCCAGTACTTC. This encodes CASSLAGQGAGETQYF.

The rearrangement links TRBV7-3 to TRBJ2-2; TRBD1 aligns across 7 bases. Germline V lookup: CDR1 SGHTA, CDR2 FQGTGA. The CDR3 loop spans 18 amino acids. Losses at the gene ends were 2 bases for V and 4 bases for J; bases not matched to a gene: 13. The CDR3 DNA follows: TGTGCCAGCAGCTTATTTAGAGAGACAGGGAGATCCACCGGGGAGCTGTTTTTT. Its protein is CASSLFRETGRSTGELFF.

The rearrangement links TRBV4-2 to TRBJ2-1; D gene uncertain. Trimming left V 0 bases short and J 3 bases short, with 6 bases between. CDR3 length: 14 residues. Per germline, CDR1 LGHNA and CDR2 YNFKEQ. The CDR3 region has the DNA TGTGCCAGCAGCCAAGAAGGAGACTACAATGAGCAGTTCTTC. Translation: CASSQEGDYNEQFF.

This clone was picked up one time. The chain uses TRBV2 and TRBJ2-2, with 8 bases that match TRBD1. The CDR3 totals 17 residues. The trim removed 5 bases at V and 5 bases at J, leaving 13 bases unmatched. Germline CDR1 SNHLY, CDR2 FYNNEI. CDR3 nucleotides: TGTGCCAGCAGTCACACCGGACAGGGCCTTGGGACCGGGGAGCTGTTTTTT. Protein product: CASSHTGQGLGTGELFF.

This chain connects TRBV15 to TRBJ2-1; D gene unclear. The germline V gene has CDR1 LNHNV and CDR2 YYDKDF (reference sequence). The CDR3 is made up of 16 amino acids. The ends were cut back, 0 bases at V and 0 bases at J, with 9 bases in the middle. The CDR3 nucleotides are TGTGCCACCAGCAGAGATCTTAGCAGCTCCTACAATGAGCAGTTCTTC. Its protein product is CATSRDLSSSYNEQFF.

V gene TRBV14 combines with J gene TRBJ2-2, with a weak D call TRBD1 (5 bases). This CDR3 is built from 14 residues. Germline values: CDR1 SGHDN, CDR2 FVKESK. The V end was cut by 4 bases, the J end by 4 bases, with 10 bases between. This CDR3 reads CASSLRTTTGELFF. In nucleotides, the CDR3 is TGTGCCAGCAGCCTCCGGACAACCACCGGGGAGCTGTTTTTT.

This rearrangement joins TRBV5-1 to TRBJ1-1; D uncertain. Germline V gives CDR1 SGHRS, CDR2 YFSETQ. The CDR3 sequence is 13 residues long. V lost 0 bases and J lost 4, with 7 bases in between. CDR3 coding DNA: TGCGCCAGCAGCTTGGCAGGTCTCACTGAAGCTTTCTTT. Translating it yields CASSLAGLTEAFF.